The subject of this entry is one T cell receptor (beta chain). The antigen is unknown. An end of the junction does not agree with germline; a read error may underlie this. This sample includes further DNA sequences coding for the same CDR3. This record comes from a study of cytomegalovirus exposure and HLA in healthy donors. Study details: For the approximately 400 genotyped donors, roughly 80% fell within the Caucasian-associated ancestry cluster.

Researchers ran the PCR with 60 Vbeta and 13 Jbeta primers. Using immunoSEQ multiplex PCR, the repertoire was profiled, and TCRdb retains in-frame clones only, with some absent. The table records more than 85,000 clones, roughly 70% of them present only once. Germline V CDR1 and CDR2: SSHAT, FNYEAQ (reference sequence). CDR3 length equals 16 residues. Broader study findings: Later analysis demonstrated an association between a missense DCLRE1C variant and TCR beta V- and J-gene trimming. In a later analysis, DRB1 alleles had the most associated TCRs; HLA-C alleles the fewest.

Each donor was nominally healthy when sampled (though unrecorded immune exposures were likely). Sequenced material: PBMCs. The sequence came from a woman in her fifties or sixties in good health and CMV-seropositive. The chain is built from TRBV7-7 and TRBJ2-5, with D maybe TRBD2 (5 bases). The CDR3, as DNA: TGTGCTAGCAGCTTAGAGGCCGGACGGGGACAAGAGACCCAGTACTTC. Translated, it gives CASSLEAGRGQETQYF.